This passage covers 20 T cell receptor beta chains from one sample sequenced in a study of shared clonotypes between healthy human individuals. Produced via immunoSEQ multiplex PCR; TCRdb's table is partial and in-frame only. There are around 450,000 clones in the sample; about 85% occur only once, and under 15% lies in the top ten. The sequencing input was PBMCs. The source is a woman aged 40 to 55 in good health. Some clones in this sample may be carry-over from other donors' samples.

The rearrangement joins TRBV7-6 to TRBJ1-5; the D gene is possibly TRBD1 (5 bases). CDR1 and CDR2 from the germline V gene are SGHVS and FNYEAQ. This CDR3 has 15 residues. Deletions cut 2 bases from V and 0 bases from J, with 8 bases between. This chain's CDR3 is CASSLNGHSNQPQHF. In DNA, the CDR3 is TGTGCCAGCAGCTTAAACGGACATAGCAATCAGCCCCAGCATTTT.

The gene calls are TRBV6-5 and TRBJ2-5; D is possibly TRBD1 (5 bases). V dropped 0 bases and J dropped 4 bases, with 9 bases sitting between them. The CDR3 is 14 residues long. Germline V gives CDR1 MNHEY, CDR2 SVGAGI. The CDR3 region is CASSYSNQGETQYF. DNA of the CDR3: TGTGCCAGCAGTTACTCGAACCAGGGAGAGACCCAGTACTTC.

The chain links TRBV11-2 to TRBJ1-3, with 7 bases aligning to TRBD1. Unmatched junction bases numbered 8, after V lost 5 bases and J lost 4 bases. CDR1 and CDR2 (germline): SGHAT, FQNNGV. The CDR3 covers 15 residues. The CDR3 protein is CASSQTGLVGNTIYF. CDR3 DNA: TGTGCCAGCAGCCAGACAGGGCTAGTGGGAAACACCATATATTTT.

The CDR3 DNA reads TGTGCCAGCAGTTTACAGGGTTGGACCGGGGAGCTGTTTTTT. Translation: CASSLQGWTGELFF. The chain employs TRBV27 and TRBJ2-2; D possibly corresponds to TRBD1 (5 bases). The germline V and J ends were trimmed by 2 bases and 5 bases, with 9 bases remaining between them. Germline CDR1 is MNHEY and CDR2 is SMNVEV (reference sequence). The CDR3 spans 14 residues.

The CDR3 loop reads CASSTAGTSGNNEQYF. The CDR3 nucleotides are TGTGCCAGCAGTACCGCCGGGACTAGCGGGAACAACGAGCAGTACTTC. The rearrangement links TRBV6-6 to TRBJ2-7; 13 nucleotides line up with TRBD2. CDR3 length: 16 amino acids. The germline gives CDR1 MNHNY, CDR2 SVGAGI (reference sequence). V lost 5 bases and J lost 5; bases outside the gene matches: 9.

The chain employs TRBV2 and TRBJ2-1, with D perhaps matching TRBD1 or TRBD2 (6 bases each). There are 16 residues in the CDR3. Trimming left V 8 bases short and J 5 bases short, with 22 bases between. Germline assignment: CDR1 SNHLY and CDR2 FYNNEI. CDR3 residues: CASGGRGSTHDNEQFF. The CDR3 DNA follows: TGTGCCAGCGGGGGGCGCGGGTCGACCCACGACAATGAGCAGTTCTTC.

The rearrangement links TRBV9 to TRBJ2-2; D ambiguous. CDR1 and CDR2 (germline): SGDLS, YYNGEE. The V end was cut by 5 bases, the J end by 3 bases, with 17 bases between. The CDR3 sequence is 16 residues long. As DNA, the CDR3 is TGTGCCAGCAGTATAGACCCCAACCTGTACACCGGGGAGCTGTTTTTT. It specifies CASSIDPNLYTGELFF.

This clone has a single count. This rearrangement joins TRBV5-4 to TRBJ1-1; D is ambiguous. CDR1 SGHNT and CDR2 YYREEE come from the germline V gene (reference sequence). V lost 0 bases to trimming and J lost 1 base, with 13 bases between them. The CDR3 loop spans 16 amino acids. CDR3 sequence reads: CASSLGRPAQNTEAFF. The CDR3 DNA reads TGTGCCAGCAGCTTGGGACGCCCGGCACAGAACACTGAAGCTTTCTTT.

The chain has TRBV7-9 and TRBJ2-1, with 8 bases lining up with TRBD2. The CDR3 runs to 18 residues. Germline V gene lookup returns CDR1 SEHNR and CDR2 FQNEAQ (reference sequence). Losses at the gene ends were 5 bases for V and 4 bases for J; bases not matched to a gene: 16. CDR3 sequence: CASSPQHGAGGGYNEQFF. In DNA, the CDR3 is TGTGCCAGCAGCCCCCAGCACGGGGCGGGAGGAGGATACAATGAGCAGTTCTTC. Full variable domain (rest looked up from reference TRBV7-9 and TRBJ2-1): DTGVSQNPRHKITKRGQNVTFRCDPISEHNRLYWYRQTLGQGPEFLTYFQNEAQLEKSRLLSDRFSAERPKGSFSTLEIQRTEQGDSAMYLCASSPQHGAGGGYNEQFFGPGTRLTVL.

The chain recombines TRBV6-1 with TRBJ1-3; 8 bases agree with TRBD1. The germline CDR1 and CDR2 sequences are MNHNS and SASEGT. The junction had 4 bases not matched to a gene; V was cut back by 6 bases and J by 0 bases. This CDR3 spans 15 amino acids. CDR3 protein: CASRGQVNSGNTIYF. CDR3 DNA sequence: TGTGCCAGCAGGGGACAGGTTAACTCTGGAAACACCATATATTTT.

The chain has TRBV4-1 and TRBJ2-1, with D perhaps TRBD2 (6 bases). Trimming left V 1 base short and J 8 bases short, with 12 bases between. The CDR3 is 14 amino acids. Germline CDR1 MGHRA, CDR2 YSYEKL. The CDR3 loop reads CASSQVFERDEQFF. CDR3 in DNA: TGCGCCAGCAGCCAAGTATTTGAGCGGGATGAGCAGTTCTTC.

The gene calls are TRBV10-3 and TRBJ2-1; TRBD1 or TRBD2 may be the D gene (6 bases each). V was pared by 3 bases and J by 4 bases, with 13 bases between. This CDR3 contains 15 residues. Germline CDR1 is ENHRY and CDR2 is SYGVKD. In DNA form, the CDR3 reads TGTGCCATCAGTGAAACCGGGGGCGGTTACAATGAGCAGTTCTTC. Its protein is CAISETGGGYNEQFF.

The chain has TRBV7-9 and TRBJ2-3; D gene unclear. This CDR3 has 14 residues. Germline CDR1 reads SEHNR; CDR2 reads FQNEAQ (reference sequence). The V gene lost 5 bases and the J gene lost 4 bases, with 13 bases spanning the gap. The CDR3, as DNA: TGTGCCAGCAGCCCCCCTAGGGTCCCAGATACGCAGTATTTT. This codes for CASSPPRVPDTQYF.

There are many counts of this clone. V is TRBV2 and J is TRBJ1-1; D unclear. The CDR3 runs 11 residues. Germline V gene lookup returns CDR1 SNHLY and CDR2 FYNNEI. Trimming pared 11 bases from V and 1 base from J, leaving 8 bases between. Written as DNA, the CDR3 is TGTGCCGGCGCACGGAACACTGAAGCTTTCTTT. Protein: CAGARNTEAFF.

The chain combines TRBV5-4 with TRBJ2-7, with 10 bases fitting TRBD2. V was pared by 2 bases and J by 4 bases, with 12 bases of the junction left unmatched. There are 17 residues in the CDR3. The V gene's germline CDR1 is SGHNT and CDR2 YYREEE (reference sequence). CDR3 in amino acids: CASSFFSGRTLQYEQYF. The CDR3 DNA follows: TGTGCCAGCAGCTTCTTTAGCGGGAGGACTCTCCAATACGAGCAGTACTTC.

The gene calls are TRBV15 and TRBJ1-5; no firm D call. The CDR3 consists of 15 residues. The germline V and J ends were trimmed by 1 base and 0 bases, with 7 bases remaining between them. Germline CDR1 is LNHNV and CDR2 is YYDKDF (reference sequence). CDR3 amino acids: CATSRGVNSNQPQHF. For the CDR3, the DNA is TGTGCCACCAGCAGAGGAGTGAATAGCAATCAGCCCCAGCATTTT.

V gene TRBV7-3 combines with J gene TRBJ2-5; D is ambiguous. The CDR3 contains 11 residues. With 8 bases removed from V and 0 bases from J, the gap between germline ends came to 4 bases. From germline, CDR1 is SGHTA and CDR2 FQGTGA. The CDR3 is CASGDQETQYF. The CDR3 DNA reads as TGTGCCAGCGGGGACCAAGAGACCCAGTACTTC. Full variable domain (rest looked up from reference TRBV7-3 and TRBJ2-5): GAGVSQTPSNKVTEKGKYVELRCDPISGHTALYWYRQSLGQGPEFLIYFQGTGAADDSGLPNDRFFAVRPEGSVSTLKIQRTERGDSAVYLCASGDQETQYFGPGTRLLVL.

CDR3: CASGASGHTDTQYF. The CDR3 coding sequence is TGCGCCTCCGGGGCTAGCGGGCACACAGATACGCAGTATTTT. This chain links TRBV10-2 with TRBJ2-3; 8 bases line up with TRBD2. The V segment lost 11 bases and the J segment 2 bases; nucleotides outside the gene matches: 9. This CDR3 is built from 14 residues. CDR1 WSHSY and CDR2 SAAADI come from the germline V gene.

The chain combines TRBV9 with TRBJ2-3; weak D call: TRBD2 (7 bases). This CDR3 contains 14 residues. The V and J ends lost 3 bases and 5 bases respectively, with 13 bases between them. The germline V gene has CDR1 SGDLS and CDR2 YYNGEE. CDR3 loop: CASSAQGREDTQYF. The DNA for the CDR3 is TGTGCCAGCAGCGCCCAGGGGAGGGAAGATACGCAGTATTTT. The variable domain in full, completed from reference TRBV9 and TRBJ2-3, reads DSGVTQTPKHLITATGQRVTLRCSPRSGDLSVYWYQQSLDQGLQFLIQYYNGEERAKGNILERFSAQQFPDLHSELNLSSLELGDSALYFCASSAQGREDTQYFGPGTRLTVL.

This clone was found many times. In nucleotides, the CDR3 is TGTGCCAGCAGCCCGCGGCCCGATAGCGCCTCGCAGTATTTT. Amino acid sequence: CASSPRPDSASQYF. The chain joins TRBV11-3 to TRBJ2-3; weak D call: TRBD2 (5 bases). The CDR3 totals 14 residues. The germline V and J ends were trimmed by 5 bases and 10 bases, with 19 bases remaining between them. The germline V gene has CDR1 SGHNT and CDR2 YENEEA.